This TCR beta chain was captured in a study of cytomegalovirus exposure and HLA in healthy donors. Study-wide background: Findings of an earlier analysis included 90 million to 120 million unique TCR beta sequences from about 180 million T cells. Whole-study results and caveats: There were some public TCRs occurring in many donors, but most TCR sequences were rare.

This clone was seen a handful of times. The antigen is not known. 13 Jbeta primers and 60 Vbeta primers were used for the PCR. The authors' processing: Later analysis identified roughly 82 million unique TCR beta chains, roughly 11 million shared. Profiled with immunoSEQ multiplex PCR; TCRdb holds only in-frame clones, not every one. That table gives V, J and clone size, and the DNA gave D and trimming. This table holds about 160,000 clones, approximately 82% found once. Nominally healthy donors provided the samples, though records likely missed some immune exposures. The ends lost 7 bases at V and 2 bases at J; junction bases unmatched: 7. There are 15 residues in the CDR3. From germline, CDR1 is SEHNR and CDR2 FQNEAQ (reference sequence).

V is TRBV7-9 and J is TRBJ2-3, with 9 bases lining up with TRBD1. The clonotype originates from a male donor in good health and CMV-seronegative. The sequenced sample consisted of PBMCs. This chain's CDR3 is CASTRTGVVTDTQYF. The CDR3, as DNA: TGTGCCAGCACCAGGACAGGGGTCGTCACAGATACGCAGTATTTT.